The 5 T cell receptor beta chains presented below share a single source sample, sequenced in a study of OX40 agonist ivuxolimab in advanced cancers. Profiled with immunoSEQ multiplex PCR; TCRdb holds only in-frame clones, not every one. The sample lists under 40,000 clones; about four fifths were seen once. The sequences come from CD4+ or CD8+ T cells sorted from blood, collected in a trial of the OX40 agonist ivuxolimab. The source is an adult with an advanced solid tumor such as melanoma, head and neck, liver or kidney cancer.

This clone was recorded once. The chain employs TRBV11-2 and TRBJ2-2, with D possibly being TRBD1 (6 bases). The CDR3 consists of 14 residues. Trimming cost V 4 bases and J 1 base, with 7 bases left between them. Germline loops: CDR1 SGHAT, CDR2 FQNNGV. The CDR3 nucleotides read TGTGCCAGCAGCTCCAGGGGGAACACCGGGGAGCTGTTTTTT. Residues: CASSSRGNTGELFF. Variable domain in full (rest from reference TRBV11-2 and TRBJ2-2): EAGVAQSPRYKIIEKRQSVAFWCNPISGHATLYWYQQILGQGPKLLIQFQNNGVVDDSQLPKDRFSAERLKGVDSTLKIQPAKLEDSAVYLCASSSRGNTGELFFGEGSRLTVL.

The chain recombines TRBV7-9 with TRBJ1-5, with D hard to call. The V gene's germline CDR1 is SEHNR and CDR2 FQNEAQ (reference sequence). The ends were cut back, 5 bases at V and 5 bases at J, with 10 bases in the middle. The CDR3 covers 13 residues. In DNA, the CDR3 is TGTGCCAGCAGCAGAGACTTGGATCAGCCCCAGCATTTT. Its translation is CASSRDLDQPQHF. Based on the CDR3 plus reference TRBV7-9 and TRBJ1-5, the full variable domain is DTGVSQNPRHKITKRGQNVTFRCDPISEHNRLYWYRQTLGQGPEFLTYFQNEAQLEKSRLLSDRFSAERPKGSFSTLEIQRTEQGDSAMYLCASSRDLDQPQHFGDGTRLSIL.

This chain uses TRBV2 with TRBJ2-3; 10 bases map to TRBD2. Germline CDR1 SNHLY, CDR2 FYNNEI. CDR3 size: 17 residues. With V trimmed by 1 base and J by 0 bases, 4 bases remained unmatched. The CDR3 protein is CASSEGVAGGSTDTQYF. In nucleotides, the CDR3 is TGTGCCAGCAGTGAAGGGGTAGCGGGAGGTAGCACAGATACGCAGTATTTT.

This clone was picked up one time. The V and J genes are TRBV5-1 and TRBJ1-4, with 11 bases identical to TRBD1. CDR3 size: 16 residues. Per germline, CDR1 SGHRS and CDR2 YFSETQ. The junction had 9 bases not matched to a gene; V was cut back by 4 bases and J by 7 bases. CDR3 sequence: CASSIGTGGGSEKLFF. The CDR3 bases are TGCGCCAGCAGCATCGGGACAGGGGGAGGAAGTGAAAAACTGTTTTTT.

In its sample, this clone was seen once. The V and J genes are TRBV6-6 and TRBJ1-3, with 8 nucleotides matching TRBD1. This CDR3 region has 16 residues. V lost 2 bases to trimming and J lost 8 bases; unmatched junction nucleotides: 11. Germline V lookup: CDR1 MNHNY, CDR2 SVGAGI (reference sequence). This CDR3 is CASSYVRQGAGDTIYF. CDR3 nucleotide sequence: TGTGCCAGCAGTTACGTTCGGCAGGGGGCAGGAGACACCATATATTTT.